This TCR beta chain emerged from a study of T cells in Graves' hyperthyroidism and ophthalmopathy. Findings and caveats of the study: Classification by a 13 V-J model distinguished ophthalmopathy from stable hyperthyroidism. Blood also held most thyroid clonotypes expanded beyond 0.001.

Amplification targeted TCR beta CDR3 regions from RNA transcripts. The study used the HTBI primer set for a first-round RT-PCR of the TCR CDR3. TCRdb called the multiplex PCR reads again in MiXCR, with one record for every CDR3 protein. This table holds some 360,000 distinct CDR3 sequences, approximately 13% found once. Worth noting for this clonotype: Antigen specificity is unknown.

Participants, patients aged 18 to 65, had newly diagnosed hyperthyroidism with a duration under 2 months. Germline V gene data show CDR1 as SGHKS and CDR2 as YYEKEE (reference sequence). Trimming took 4 bases from V and 3 from J; bases not matched to a gene: 5. The CDR3 has 15 residues. The TCR sequence derives from a woman aged 55-69 years with Graves' hyperthyroidism. Sequences were obtained from blood. The chain couples TRBV5-5 to TRBJ2-1, with 9 bases lining up with TRBD2. The CDR3 DNA reads TGTGCCAGCAGCATGACTAGCGGTGGCTACAATGAGCAGTTCTTC. Amino acids: CASSMTSGGYNEQFF.